This TCR beta chain was found in a study of memory CD8 T cells in hepatitis C reinfection. Across the study: HCV reinfection meant a positive HCV RNA test after two negative tests at least 60 days apart. Between 12 and 24 weeks after reinfection detection, late samples were drawn.

Some clones are missing from TCRdb's copy, which holds only in-frame ones; the method was immunoSEQ multiplex PCR. Among around 45,000 clones, 85% to 90% were seen once, and the ten largest hold around 0.78%. V was pared by 2 bases and J by 0 bases, with 10 bases between. Germline V CDR1 and CDR2: MNHEY, SVGAGI. The CDR3 spans 15 residues. This sample's time point: late/post reinfection, 12 to 24 weeks after detection. No in vitro expansion preceded TCR sequencing of the sorted cells. The Montreal HEPCO cohort supplied donors who inject drugs. Control naive CD8 T cells came from two donors at all three reinfection time points.

V and J are TRBV6-5 and TRBJ1-2; TRBD1 might be the D (6 bases). Sequenced sample: naive CD8+ T cells sorted from blood. This receptor was taken from a man aged 18 to 29 with hepatitis C virus infection. In DNA, the CDR3 is TGTGCCAGCAGTTACGGGGGGGCAGCTAACTATGGCTACACCTTC. It translates to CASSYGGAANYGYTF.